The source of this T cell receptor (beta chain) is a study of post-analysis software for immune sequencing data. The wider study: Included among the disease courses, which were recorded for the cohort, were relapsing-remitting, secondary progressive and progressive-relapsing multiple sclerosis.

This clonotype was observed a few times. What it binds is unknown. Findings and limits, study-wide: Pronounced co-clustering by F measure was evident among identically batched samples. Higher frequency in patients than in controls was seen for about five TRBV segments, with TRBV5-6, TRBV5-1 and TRBV20-1 among them. When compared against controls, multiple sclerosis patients showed significantly lower normalized Chao1 diversity.

The junction had 3 bases not matched to a gene; V was cut back by 0 bases and J by 10 bases. The length of the CDR3 is 14 residues. Germline V lookup: CDR1 SGHAT, CDR2 FQNNGV. Incorporated into the TCR beta cDNA libraries were unique molecular identifiers, which served to reduce PCR and sequencing biases. The T cell input of about 1 to 10 million gave a few hundred thousand cDNA molecules. TCRdb independently ran MiXCR on the PCR reads; one entry per CDR3 protein. The sample carries hundreds of thousands of distinct CDR3 sequences, roughly 30% recorded once. Sequenced input: blood. The V call is TRBV11-2, the J call TRBJ2-1, with 10 bases that match TRBD2. This TCR was recovered from a girl under 18 with multiple sclerosis. In DNA form, the CDR3 reads TGTGCCAGCAGCTTAGAACTAGCGGGATCAGAGCAGTTCTTC. Its protein product is CASSLELAGSEQFF.